This TCR beta chain was sequenced for a study of blood T cells in healthy people across ages. General study findings and limits: Fewer expanded clones and more diversity marked long-lived versus aged donors.

V was cut by 3 bases and J by 5 bases, with 7 bases left in between. Germline V gene lookup returns CDR1 KGHSH and CDR2 LQKENI. There are 13 residues in the CDR3. Next came a second PCR, run for about 6 to 12 cycles, which used a sample-barcoded 5' primer along with a J-beta primer mix. With 12 random nucleotides, a template-switch adaptor tagged each individual cDNA molecule. Each CDR3 protein is one row after TCRdb ran MiXCR on the 5' RACE reads. Of 1.2 million to 1.5 million distinct CDR3 sequences detected, around 59% appear once; the ten largest clones hold 6.5% to 8.5%. Comment on this clonotype: Its specificity is not known.

Sequencing was done on a sample of blood. The chain recombines TRBV18 with TRBJ1-4; D is unclear. This clonotype was sampled from a man younger than 35 in good health. CDR3 sequence reads: CASSPIQNEKLFF. As DNA, the CDR3 is TGTGCCAGCTCACCGATACAGAATGAAAAACTGTTTTTT.